The source of this T cell receptor (beta chain) is a study of CD8 T cells in Susac syndrome. CDR3 length: 13 residues. Between the trimmed V and J ends, which lost 6 bases and 8 bases, there was a span of 16 bases. An amount of RNA that ranged from roughly 0.5 to 1 ug was reverse transcribed with random hexamers. In TCRdb, the immunoSEQ multiplex PCR reads were re-called with MiXCR into one record per CDR3 protein. Among some 210,000 distinct CDR3 sequences listed, about 94% were seen once. The sample taken for sequencing was CD4+ T cells from PBMCs. The receptor was isolated from a human donor with Susac syndrome. This chain connects TRBV12-3 or TRBV12-4 to TRBJ1-1, with D perhaps matching TRBD1 (5 bases). CDR3 in amino acids: CASSPTGAREAFF. CDR3 coding DNA: TGTGCCAGCAGCCCTACAGGCGCTAGGGAAGCTTTCTTT.